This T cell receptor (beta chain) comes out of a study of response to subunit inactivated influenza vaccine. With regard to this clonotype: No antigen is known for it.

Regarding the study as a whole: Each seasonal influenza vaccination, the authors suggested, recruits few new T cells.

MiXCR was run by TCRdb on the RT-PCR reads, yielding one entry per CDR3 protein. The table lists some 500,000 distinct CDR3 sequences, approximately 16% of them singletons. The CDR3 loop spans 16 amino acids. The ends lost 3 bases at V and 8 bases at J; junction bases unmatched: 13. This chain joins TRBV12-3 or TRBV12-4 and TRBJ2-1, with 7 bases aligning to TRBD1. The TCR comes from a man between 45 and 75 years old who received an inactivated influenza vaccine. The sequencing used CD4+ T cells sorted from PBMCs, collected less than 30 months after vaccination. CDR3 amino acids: CASSLKLRQGFYEQFF. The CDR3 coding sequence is TGTGCCAGCAGTTTGAAGCTGCGACAGGGTTTCTATGAGCAGTTCTTC.